The 27 T cell receptor beta chains below all came from one sample that was sequenced in a study of blood T cell repertoires in COVID-19. The table came from immunoSEQ multiplex PCR; TCRdb's copy has only in-frame clones and leaves some out. The sample includes about 140,000 clones, about 80% of them seen just once. The specimen was PBMCs or T cells enriched from blood (not recorded which). These receptors all stem from a man between 50 and 59 years old in a cohort exposed to, infected with or recovered from COVID-19 (not recorded which).

The chain combines TRBV3-1 (or the pseudogene TRBV3-2) with TRBJ2-2, with TRBD1 matching over 7 bases. The CDR3 is 14 residues long. With 0 bases clipped from V and 8 bases from J, the junction kept 3 bases outside the gene matches. Looked up from germline, CDR1 is LGHDT and CDR2 is YNNKEL (reference sequence). This chain's CDR3 is CASSQENRGGELFF. As DNA, the CDR3 is TGTGCCAGCAGCCAAGAAAACAGGGGTGGGGAGCTGTTTTTT.

The chain combines TRBV5-1 with TRBJ2-5; D is unclear. This CDR3 has 14 residues. Germline V lookup: CDR1 SGHRS, CDR2 YFSETQ. The germline V and J ends were trimmed by 0 bases and 2 bases, with 8 bases remaining between them. The CDR3 DNA follows: TGCGCCAGCAGCTTGGGATCCAGGCAAGAGACCCAGTACTTC. It specifies CASSLGSRQETQYF. Based on the CDR3 plus reference TRBV5-1 and TRBJ2-5, the full variable domain is KAGVTQTPRYLIKTRGQQVTLSCSPISGHRSVSWYQQTPGQGLQFLFEYFSETQRNKGNFPGRFSGRQFSNSRSEMNVSTLELGDSALYLCASSLGSRQETQYFGPGTRLLVL.

The gene calls are TRBV29-1 and TRBJ2-1, with D maybe TRBD2 (6 bases). Germline V CDR1 and CDR2: SQVTM, ANQGSEA. The CDR3 loop spans 13 amino acids. V was shortened by 3 bases and J by 0 bases, with 6 bases between the two germline ends. For the CDR3, the DNA is TGCAGCGTTGACGGGGGCTCCTACAATGAGCAGTTCTTC. This codes for CSVDGGSYNEQFF.

The chain combines TRBV7-6 with TRBJ2-3, with TRBD2 matching 10 bases. Germline CDR1 and CDR2: SGHVS and FNYEAQ. The V and J ends lost 0 bases and 5 bases, in that order; junction bases with no gene match: 11. This CDR3 has 18 residues. CDR3 region: CASSLAASGGPRGDTQYF. CDR3 coding DNA: TGTGCCAGCAGCTTAGCGGCTAGCGGGGGACCCAGGGGAGATACGCAGTATTTT.

The V and J genes are TRBV28 and TRBJ1-2; a possible D gene is TRBD1 (5 bases). Germline loops: CDR1 MDHEN, CDR2 SYDVKM. The CDR3 has 17 amino acids. Deletions cut 3 bases from V and 3 bases from J, with 20 bases between. For the CDR3, the DNA is TGTGCCAGCAGTTTGGGGCCCCCCCCCAACCAGGACTATGGCTACACCTTC. Amino acids: CASSLGPPPNQDYGYTF.

V is TRBV9 and J is TRBJ2-3; possible D gene TRBD2, 7 bases. The V and J ends lost 4 bases and 2 bases respectively, with 17 bases between them. The CDR3 contains 16 residues. CDR1 and CDR2 (germline): SGDLS, YYNGEE. CDR3 bases: TGTGCCAGCAGCCCTTCTCGGGGGGCCTTCACAGATACGCAGTATTTT. This codes for CASSPSRGAFTDTQYF.

J is TRBJ2-2 and V is TRBV5-1; 9 bases line up with TRBD2. This CDR3 region has 16 residues. CDR1 and CDR2 (germline): SGHRS, YFSETQ. V shed 1 base and J 1 base; nucleotides not matched to a gene: 2. CDR3 amino acids: CASSLMTSGNTGELFF. The CDR3 coding sequence is TGCGCCAGCAGCTTGATGACTAGCGGGAACACCGGGGAGCTGTTTTTT.

This rearrangement joins TRBV28 to TRBJ1-4, with 9 bases lining up with TRBD1. The CDR3 spans 18 residues. Germline CDR1 reads MDHEN; CDR2 reads SYDVKM. V trimming: 2 bases; J trimming: 0 bases; junction bases outside the gene matches: 7. CDR3 coding DNA: TGTGCCAGCAGTTTAGCGGGACAGGGCTTTGCAACTAATGAAAAACTGTTTTTT. It is translated as CASSLAGQGFATNEKLFF.

The V call is TRBV18, the J call TRBJ2-1; 7 positions agree with TRBD2. CDR3 length: 16 residues. The junction had 11 bases not matched to a gene; V was cut back by 2 bases and J by 7 bases. Germline-derived CDR1 and CDR2 are KGHSH and LQKENI. CDR3 nucleotides: TGTGCCAGCTCACCAGGGTGGCGGGAGATTGGGAATGAGCAGTTCTTC. Translating it yields CASSPGWREIGNEQFF.

This chain connects TRBV13 to TRBJ2-7; possibly TRBD1 for D (6 bases). CDR1 PRHDT and CDR2 FYEKMQ come from the germline V gene (reference sequence). The CDR3 has 15 amino acids. Deletions cut 4 bases from V and 3 bases from J, with 16 bases between. This CDR3 reads CASSSPTKGDYEQYF. For the CDR3, the DNA is TGTGCCAGCAGCTCCCCCACGAAGGGGGACTACGAGCAGTACTTC.

This clone was observed at least ten times. The chain has TRBV5-4 and TRBJ2-7; 7 bases fit TRBD2. Germline values: CDR1 SGHNT, CDR2 YYREEE (reference sequence). This CDR3 comprises 14 residues. V was pared by 0 bases and J by 6 bases, with 6 bases of the junction left unmatched. Here the CDR3 reads CASSLVERGLEQYF. Written as DNA, the CDR3 is TGTGCCAGCAGCTTGGTCGAGCGGGGACTCGAGCAGTACTTC.

The chain combines TRBV11-2 with TRBJ2-1; 13 nucleotides match TRBD2. The CDR3 contains 15 residues. CDR1 SGHAT and CDR2 FQNNGV come from the germline V gene. V shed 5 bases and J 8 bases; nucleotides not matched to a gene: 6. In DNA, the CDR3 is TGTGCCAGCAGCGCCGGGACTAGCGGGGAGGATGAGCAGTTCTTC. Translation gives CASSAGTSGEDEQFF.

The rearrangement links TRBV18 to TRBJ2-7, with D unclear. The CDR3 is 14 amino acids. Germline V gene sequence: CDR1 KGHSH, CDR2 LQKENI. Deletions cut 3 bases from V and 6 bases from J, with 15 bases between. CDR3 residues: CASSPNSHRFEQYF. The CDR3 nucleotides are TGTGCCAGCTCACCGAACTCGCACCGGTTCGAGCAGTACTTC.

The rearrangement links TRBV4-1 to TRBJ2-1; 7 nucleotides align to TRBD2. Per the germline V gene, CDR1 is MGHRA and CDR2 is YSYEKL. V lost 3 bases, J lost 5 bases, and 4 bases stayed unmatched. The CDR3 covers 14 residues. The CDR3 reads CASSQSLADNEQFF. The DNA of the CDR3 is TGCGCCAGCAGCCAGTCCCTAGCGGACAATGAGCAGTTCTTC.

The chain has TRBV29-1 and TRBJ2-1; the match to TRBD2 covers 10 bases. The CDR3 spans 14 residues. Germline V lookup: CDR1 SQVTM, CDR2 ANQGSEA. J lost 10 bases, V lost 7 bases, and 13 bases had no gene match. CDR3 sequence (DNA): TGCAGCGGGAGGGTTGGGGCTAGCGGGGGCGAGCAGTTCTTC. This codes for CSGRVGASGGEQFF.

V usage is TRBV27 and J usage is TRBJ1-5, with 8 bases matching TRBD1. The V gene end was trimmed by 5 bases and the J gene end by 5 bases; junction bases not matched to a gene: 5. Germline CDR1 and CDR2: MNHEY and SMNVEV (reference sequence). This CDR3 is 14 amino acids long. The CDR3 DNA follows: TGTGCCAGCAGTCCCGCAGGGGGCTATCAGCCCCAGCATTTT. Its protein product is CASSPAGGYQPQHF.

This rearrangement joins TRBV18 to TRBJ1-1; D gene unclear. Germline V gives CDR1 KGHSH, CDR2 LQKENI. This CDR3 is built from 14 residues. V was trimmed by 4 bases and J by 1 base, leaving 10 bases between them. The CDR3 coding sequence is TGTGCCAGCTCACTAAGTACAGAGAACACTGAAGCTTTCTTT. This sequence encodes CASSLSTENTEAFF. The full variable domain, its missing parts supplied by reference TRBV18 and TRBJ1-1, is NAGVMQNPRHLVRRRGQEARLRCSPMKGHSHVYWYRQLPEEGLKFMVYLQKENIIDESGMPKERFSAEFPKEGPSILRIQQVVRGDSAAYFCASSLSTENTEAFFGQGTRLTVV.

The chain links TRBV10-3 to TRBJ1-1; D call uncertain. CDR1 is ENHRY, CDR2 SYGVKD, per germline. This CDR3 spans 14 amino acids. With 8 bases removed from V and 0 bases from J, the gap between germline ends came to 13 bases. The CDR3 region has the DNA TGTGCCATCTCGAGGGAGGGTTTGAACACTGAAGCTTTCTTT. Its protein is CAISREGLNTEAFF.

V is TRBV28 and J is TRBJ1-1; D ambiguous. The CDR3 has 13 amino acids. The ends were cut back, 8 bases at V and 0 bases at J, with 10 bases in the middle. Germline values: CDR1 MDHEN, CDR2 SYDVKM. The CDR3 nucleotides are TGTGCCAGCGTAATTAGAATGAACACTGAAGCTTTCTTT. As protein: CASVIRMNTEAFF.

The V and J genes are TRBV3-1 (or the pseudogene TRBV3-2) and TRBJ1-2, with D unresolved. Per the germline V gene, CDR1 is LGHDT and CDR2 is YNNKEL (reference sequence). This CDR3 spans 16 amino acids. The V gene lost 5 bases and the J gene lost 4 bases, with 20 bases spanning the gap. The CDR3 DNA sequence: TGTGCCAGCAGCTTAACGGACGGCCTCGGAGGCTATGGCTACACCTTC. It specifies CASSLTDGLGGYGYTF.

The rearrangement joins TRBV12-3 or TRBV12-4 to TRBJ2-7; 7 bases agree with TRBD1. This CDR3 is 13 amino acids long. Trimming took 6 bases from V and 3 from J; bases not matched to a gene: 5. The CDR3 DNA follows: TGTGCCAGCAGATTGACAGGGTTCTACGAGCAGTACTTC. It is translated as CASRLTGFYEQYF.

The rearrangement links TRBV10-3 to TRBJ2-7, with 8 bases matching TRBD1. The germline CDR1 and CDR2 sequences are ENHRY and SYGVKD. V was clipped by 10 bases and J by 1 base; unmatched bases: 15. This CDR3 is built from 16 residues. CDR3 nucleotides: TGTGCCACCCAGACGACCTCAGGGGGCCAGTCCTACGAGCAGTACTTC. As protein: CATQTTSGGQSYEQYF.

The chain has TRBV5-4 and TRBJ2-1; 7 bases match TRBD2. Per germline, CDR1 SGHNT and CDR2 YYREEE (reference sequence). The CDR3 is 17 residues long. The V segment lost 0 bases and the J segment 6 bases; nucleotides outside the gene matches: 12. CDR3 DNA: TGTGCCAGCAGCTTGGGGGTCCTCGGACTAGGGAGCAATGAGCAGTTCTTC. The encoded protein is CASSLGVLGLGSNEQFF.

V and J are TRBV9 and TRBJ2-2, with TRBD1 matching 11 bases. Germline CDR1 reads SGDLS; CDR2 reads YYNGEE. The CDR3 runs to 16 residues. The J segment lost 4 bases and the V segment lost 6 bases, leaving 8 bases of the junction unmatched. The CDR3 reads CASTPLGTGGTGELFF. The DNA for the CDR3 is TGTGCCAGCACCCCGCTCGGGACAGGGGGCACCGGGGAGCTGTTTTTT.

V and J are TRBV7-9 and TRBJ1-2; D call uncertain. V was cut by 4 bases and J by 6 bases, with 15 bases left in between. CDR1 and CDR2 (germline): SEHNR, FQNEAQ (reference sequence). This CDR3 is built from 14 residues. The CDR3 loop reads CASSSGFHLDGYTF. The CDR3, as DNA: TGTGCCAGCAGCTCGGGGTTTCACCTAGATGGCTACACCTTC.

The chain has TRBV28 and TRBJ2-7; D is possibly TRBD2 (7 bases). The length of the CDR3 is 15 residues. CDR1 MDHEN and CDR2 SYDVKM come from the germline V gene. The V gene lost 4 bases and the J gene lost 5 bases, with 18 bases spanning the gap. Here the CDR3 reads CASSSPSGWGHEQYF. The CDR3 DNA is TGTGCCAGCAGTTCCCCTAGCGGTTGGGGGCACGAGCAGTACTTC.

This clone showed up just a few times. This chain uses TRBV30 with TRBJ2-2; 9 bases fit TRBD1. Germline V gives CDR1 GTSNPN, CDR2 SVGIG (reference sequence). This CDR3 is built from 14 residues. Trimming removed 3 bases from V and 5 bases from J; junction bases left unmatched: 4. The CDR3 region has the DNA TGTGCCTGGAGGCAACAGGGGGCAACCGGGGAGCTGTTTTTT. Its protein product is CAWRQQGATGELFF.